The 5 T cell receptor beta chains presented below share a single source sample, sequenced in a study of CD8 T cells in Susac syndrome. When the RNA was reverse transcribed, random hexamers were used with an input of roughly 0.5 to 1 ug. TCRdb re-called the immunoSEQ multiplex PCR reads with MiXCR, one entry per CDR3 protein. The data show roughly 150,000 distinct CDR3 sequences, with roughly 94% seen just once and 0.2% to 0.25% held by the top ten. Input material: CD8+ T cells from PBMCs. These receptors all stem from a human donor with multiple sclerosis.

This clonotype was recorded once. V gene TRBV4-1 combines with J gene TRBJ2-7, with TRBD1 matching 9 bases. CDR3 size: 16 residues. V dropped 0 bases and J dropped 4; count of bases not matched to a gene: 7. Per the germline V gene, CDR1 is MGHRA and CDR2 is YSYEKL. The CDR3 region has the DNA TGCGCCAGCAGCCAAGAGTTGGGACAGGGTTGGTACGAGCAGTACTTC. It yields the protein CASSQELGQGWYEQYF.

The V call is TRBV30, the J call TRBJ2-1; 12 bases are shared with TRBD2. V was pared by 5 bases and J by 6 bases, with 2 bases of the junction left unmatched. In germline, CDR1 is GTSNPN, CDR2 SVGIG (reference sequence). The CDR3 covers 13 residues. CDR3 sequence: CAWGTSGFNEQFF. Here the CDR3 DNA reads TGTGCCTGGGGGACTAGCGGGTTCAATGAGCAGTTCTTC.

This clonotype was recorded only once. J is TRBJ1-1 and V is TRBV27, with TRBD1 matching over 9 bases. Germline V gene sequence: CDR1 MNHEY, CDR2 SMNVEV (reference sequence). The CDR3 covers 14 residues. The ends lost 5 bases at V and 5 bases at J; junction bases unmatched: 6. CDR3 in DNA: TGTGCCAGCAGTATTCGACAGGGGGGGACTGAAGCTTTCTTT. Translated, it gives CASSIRQGGTEAFF.

The V gene is TRBV7-6, the J gene TRBJ2-7; 7 bases are shared with TRBD1. The CDR3 covers 14 residues. Trimming took 4 bases from V and 3 from J; bases not matched to a gene: 6. Germline CDR1 SGHVS, CDR2 FNYEAQ. CDR3 nucleotide sequence: TGTGCCAGCAGCTCCGGGACAGAAATCTACGAGCAGTACTTC. Translation: CASSSGTEIYEQYF. The complete variable domain, with remaining parts taken from reference TRBV7-6 and TRBJ2-7, reads GAGVSQSPRYKVTKRGQDVALRCDPISGHVSLYWYRQALGQGPEFLTYFNYEAQQDKSGLPNDRFSAERPEGSISTLTIQRTEQRDSAMYRCASSSGTEIYEQYFGPGTRLTVT.

V and J are TRBV2 and TRBJ2-2; weak D call: TRBD2 (5 bases). The length of the CDR3 is 16 residues. Trimming removed 2 bases at V and 5 bases at J, with 15 bases between. Germline V CDR1 and CDR2: SNHLY, FYNNEI. DNA for the CDR3: TGTGCCAGCAGTGAACTGGCAACCCCGGGGACCGGGGAGCTGTTTTTT. This encodes CASSELATPGTGELFF.